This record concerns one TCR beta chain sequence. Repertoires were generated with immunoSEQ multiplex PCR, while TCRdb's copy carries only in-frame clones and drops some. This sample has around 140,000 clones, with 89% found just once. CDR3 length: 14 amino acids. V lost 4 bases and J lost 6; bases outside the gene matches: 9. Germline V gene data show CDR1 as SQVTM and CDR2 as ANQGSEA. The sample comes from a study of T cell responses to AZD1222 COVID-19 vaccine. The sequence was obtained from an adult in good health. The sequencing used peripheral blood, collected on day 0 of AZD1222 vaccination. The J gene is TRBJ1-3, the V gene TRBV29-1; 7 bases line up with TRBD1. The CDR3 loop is CSVVWTGEENTIYF. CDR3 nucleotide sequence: TGCAGCGTTGTTTGGACAGGAGAAGAAAACACCATATATTTT.